The clone carrying this TCR beta chain was counted at least ten times. TCRdb re-analysed the RT-PCR reads in MiXCR, keeping a single row per CDR3 protein. The sample yields 450,000 to 600,000 distinct CDR3 sequences, about 7.2% seen once. This entry comes from a study of response to subunit inactivated influenza vaccine. Germline V gives CDR1 LGHNA, CDR2 YNFKEQ. Trimming took 6 bases from V and 5 from J; bases not matched to a gene: 10. The CDR3 spans 15 residues. The receptor was isolated from a man between 50 and 69 years old who received an inactivated influenza vaccine. Material: PBMCs from blood, obtained 23 months after vaccination. V usage is TRBV4-2 and J usage is TRBJ2-1; TRBD1 matches at 7 bases. For the CDR3, the DNA is TGTGCCAGCAGTAAAGGGACAGCCCGTAACAATGAGCAGTTCTTC. This codes for CASSKGTARNNEQFF.